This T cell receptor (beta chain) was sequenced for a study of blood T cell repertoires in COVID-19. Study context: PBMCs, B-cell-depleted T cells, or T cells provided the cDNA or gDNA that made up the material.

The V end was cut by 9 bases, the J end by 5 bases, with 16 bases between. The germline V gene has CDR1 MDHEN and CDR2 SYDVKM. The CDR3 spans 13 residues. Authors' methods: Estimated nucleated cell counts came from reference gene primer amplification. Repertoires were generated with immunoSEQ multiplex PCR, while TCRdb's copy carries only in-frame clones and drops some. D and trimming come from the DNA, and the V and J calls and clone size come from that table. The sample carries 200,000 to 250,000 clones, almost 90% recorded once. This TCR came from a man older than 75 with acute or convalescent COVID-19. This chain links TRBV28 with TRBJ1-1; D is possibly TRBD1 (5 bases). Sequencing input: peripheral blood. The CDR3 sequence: CASTGGVRTEAFF. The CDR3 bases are TGTGCCAGTACAGGCGGGGTAAGAACTGAAGCTTTCTTT.